Listed below are T cell receptor beta chains from one sample, sequenced in a study of T cell responses to AZD1222 COVID-19 vaccine. Profiling relied on immunoSEQ multiplex PCR, and the TCRdb table lists in-frame clones only, not all of them. Of tens of thousands of clones listed, 75% to 95% are singletons. The sequences come from peripheral blood, collected 28 days after the second AZD1222 dose. Receptor source: an adult who received the AZD1222 COVID-19 vaccine. Both conserved end residues are part of each CDR3. A D gene is named only where the DNA matches it firmly. Clone size appears in some rows only: once, few, many, or a class for an expanded clone.

>TRBJ2-1|TRBV7-2|-|-
TGTGCCAGCAGCTTAGGACCCCACTCCTACAATGAGCAGTTCTTC
CASSLGPHSYNEQFF
>TRBJ1-2|TRBV2|-|once
TGTGCCAGCAGTCAAACGGTGGCGCCGACCTTC
CASSQTVAPTF
>TRBJ1-2|TRBV11-2|-|-
TGTGCCAGCAGCTTAGACGGGGACTATGGCTACACCTTC
CASSLDGDYGYTF
>TRBJ1-6|TRBV27|-|once
TGTGCCAGCAGTTCCCAGGGAAGTTCACCCCTCCACTTT
CASSSQGSSPLHF
>TRBJ1-1|TRBV7-2|-|-
TGTGCCAGCAGCCAAGGGCCTTCCACATTGAACACTGAAGCTTTCTTT
CASSQGPSTLNTEAFF
>TRBJ2-5|TRBV9|TRBD2|-
TGTGCCAGCAGCGTAGAGCAAGCGGGGGGGCTCCAAGAGACCCAGTACTTC
CASSVEQAGGLQETQYF
>TRBJ2-3|TRBV29-1|-|once
TGCAGCGTTGACAACGGGCCCGTATTTACAGATACGCAGTATTTT
CSVDNGPVFTDTQYF
>TRBJ2-3|TRBV5-4|-|-
TGTGCCAGCCGCGCCAGGGAGGTAGGGACAGATACGCAGTATTTT
CASRAREVGTDTQYF
>TRBJ2-2|TRBV7-6|-|-
-
CASSSSDRDTGELFF
>TRBJ1-5|TRBV2|TRBD1|-
TGTGCCACCACAGGGGACAGGGGAGACCAGCCCCAGCATTTT
CATTGDRGDQPQHF
>TRBJ2-7|TRBV7-9|TRBD2|once
TGTGCCAGCAGCTTGGGGACTAGCGAAACCTACGAGCAGTACTTC
CASSLGTSETYEQYF
>TRBJ1-1|TRBV5-4|-|-
TGTGCCAGCAGCTTGGGGCCGGGGATACCTACTGAAGCTTTCTTT
CASSLGPGIPTEAFF
>TRBJ2-2|TRBV9|TRBD2|-
TGTGCCAGCAGCGTAGCTGCTAGCGGGGGTCGGGAGCTGTTTTTT
CASSVAASGGRELFF
>TRBJ1-3|TRBV12-5|-|-
TGTGCTAGTGGTTTGGACCTTGCGGAGCAGGGGAACGGAAACACCATATATTTT
CASGLDLAEQGNGNTIYF
>TRBJ1-4|TRBV5-6|-|once
TGTGCCAGCAGCTTGGGGGGATGGACTAATGAAAAACTGTTTTTT
CASSLGGWTNEKLFF
>TRBJ2-3|TRBV5-1|TRBD1|once
TGCGCCAGCAGCGGATCGGGACAGCACACAGATACGCAGTATTTT
CASSGSGQHTDTQYF
>TRBJ2-5|TRBV6-2/TRBV6-3|-|-
TGTGCCAGCAGTTACTCGAGACTTCAAGGGCGGGAAGAGACCCAGTACTTC
CASSYSRLQGREETQYF
>TRBJ1-2|TRBV5-6|-|-
TGTGCCAGCAGCTTGAAGTGGGGAAAGACTGGCTACACCTTC
CASSLKWGKTGYTF
>TRBJ2-1|TRBV10-1|-|-
TGCGCCAGCAGTGGTAACTTCTATGAGCAGTTCTTC
CASSGNFYEQFF
>TRBJ1-4|TRBV19|-|few
TGTGCCAGTAGTCGGCAGGGAAGTGAAAAACTGTTTTTT
CASSRQGSEKLFF
>TRBJ1-5|TRBV27|-|-
TGTGCCAGCAGTTTTCAGGGGCCTACTAGCAATCAGCCCCAGCATTTT
CASSFQGPTSNQPQHF
>TRBJ2-3|TRBV29-1|-|-
TGCAGCGTTTGCCAGGGCACCGCAGATACGCAGTATTTT
CSVCQGTADTQYF
>TRBJ1-2|TRBV6-6|-|-
TGTGCCAGCAGTTCATTAGGGTATGGCTACACCTTC
CASSSLGYGYTF
>TRBJ2-3|TRBV5-1|TRBD2|-
TGCGCCAGCACGGGACTAGCGGACTACACAGATACGCAGTATTTT
CASTGLADYTDTQYF
>TRBJ2-7|TRBV5-6|TRBD1|-
TGTGCCAGCAGACAGACCGGGACAGGAAACTACGAGCAGTACTTC
CASRQTGTGNYEQYF
>TRBJ1-6|TRBV19|TRBD1|once
TGTGCCAGTAGTATAGTAGGGACAGAGAATTCACCCCTCCACTTT
CASSIVGTENSPLHF
>TRBJ1-5|TRBV29-1|TRBD1|few
TGCAGCGGCTCGACAGGGCAGGGCCAGCCCCAGCATTTT
CSGSTGQGQPQHF
>TRBJ2-1|TRBV3-1/TRBV3-2|TRBD2|-
TGTGCCAGCAGCCAAGAAACTAGCGGGGGACTATACAATGAGCAGTTCTTC
CASSQETSGGLYNEQFF
>TRBJ2-3|TRBV6-5|TRBD2|-
TGTGCCAGCAGTTACTCGGGGGGGGGCACAGATACGCAGTATTTT
CASSYSGGGTDTQYF
>TRBJ2-2|TRBV27|TRBD1|-
TGTGCCAGCAGCCGCCAGGGGGACACCGGGGAGCTGTTTTTT
CASSRQGDTGELFF
>TRBJ1-5|TRBV19|TRBD1|-
TGTGCCAGTAGTATTACAGGGGAGGGTCAGCCCCAGCATTTT
CASSITGEGQPQHF
>TRBJ2-1|TRBV10-3|TRBD2|-
TGTGCCATCAGTGAGTCTAGCGGGGGGCTTTACAATGAGCAGTTCTTC
CAISESSGGLYNEQFF
>TRBJ1-3|TRBV29-1|TRBD1|-
TGCAGCGTTGCACGGACAGGGGACGGAAACACCATATATTTT
CSVARTGDGNTIYF
>TRBJ1-2|TRBV28|-|once
TGTGCCAGCACCCCTTCCGCCAGGACACGTACGAACTATGGCTACACCTTC
CASTPSARTRTNYGYTF
>TRBJ1-2|TRBV10-3|TRBD1|-
TGTGCCGGGCACCAGGGGGTGGGTGGCTACACCTTC
CAGHQGVGGYTF
>TRBJ2-1|TRBV12-3/TRBV12-4|-|-
TGTGCCAGCAGTTCGAGCTCCTACAATGAGCAGTTCTTC
CASSSSSYNEQFF
>TRBJ2-5|TRBV5-4|TRBD2|-
TGTGCCAGCAGCCCAACCGGAGCGGGGGCTTTTGAGACCCAGTACTTC
CASSPTGAGAFETQYF
>TRBJ2-3|TRBV27|-|-
TGTGCCAGCAGTTCCTACACAGATACGCAGTATTTT
CASSSYTDTQYF
>TRBJ2-7|TRBV6-5|-|-
TGTGCCGTACGGGCTGCCTCCTACGAGCAGTACTTC
CAVRAASYEQYF
>TRBJ2-5|TRBV28|TRBD2|-
TGTGCCAGCAGTTCCCCCTCGGAGCTAGCGGGGGCCCAGGAGACCCAGTACTTC
CASSSPSELAGAQETQYF
>TRBJ1-6|TRBV27|-|few
TGTGCCAGCAGTCGGAACAGGGAAGGGAGTTCACCCCTCCACTTT
CASSRNREGSSPLHF
>TRBJ1-1|TRBV29-1|-|-
TGCAGCATCCCTTTCCAGGGTGGGAACACTGAAGCTTTCTTT
CSIPFQGGNTEAFF
>TRBJ1-2|TRBV6-5|TRBD1|-
TGTGCCAGCAGGAACCCAGGGGGGCAAAACTATGGCTACACCTTC
CASRNPGGQNYGYTF
>TRBJ1-1|TRBV28|-|-
TGTGCCAGCAGTTTATTGAGCACTGAAGCTTTCTTT
CASSLLSTEAFF
>TRBJ1-6|TRBV19|TRBD1|-
TGTGCCAGTAGTGAAGTCACTATTCCAGGGGGCAATTCACCCCTCCACTTT
CASSEVTIPGGNSPLHF
>TRBJ2-7|TRBV21-1|-|-
TGTGCCAGCAGCAAAAGGGTAAACGAGCAGTACTTC
CASSKRVNEQYF
>TRBJ2-2|TRBV28|-|-
TGTGCCAGCAGTTTCATCCAGGGGCTCAACACCGGGGAGCTGTTTTTT
CASSFIQGLNTGELFF
>TRBJ1-1|TRBV5-1|-|-
TGCGCCAGCAGCTTGTGGGTACAGGGCGGTGAAGCTTTCTTT
CASSLWVQGGEAFF
>TRBJ1-2|TRBV7-2|-|-
TGTGCCAGCAGCTTGGACAAAAACTATGGCTACACCTTC
CASSLDKNYGYTF
>TRBJ1-5|TRBV6-5|-|-
TGTGCCAGCACCCCGTCCGGGTATAGCAATCAGCCCCAGCATTTT
CASTPSGYSNQPQHF
>TRBJ2-1|TRBV27|TRBD2|-
TGTGCCAGCAGTCCTCTAGCGGGGGGGTATGAGCAGTTCTTC
CASSPLAGGYEQFF
>TRBJ2-7|TRBV5-4|-|-
TGTGCCAGCAGCTTGGCCGAAAAGAACTACGAGCAGTACTTC
CASSLAEKNYEQYF
>TRBJ1-5|TRBV6-1|-|-
TGTGCCAGCAGTGAAACTTTACTGAACAATCAGCCCCAGCATTTT
CASSETLLNNQPQHF
>TRBJ1-3|TRBV2|-|-
TGTGCCAGCGACAGGTATAGCTCTGGAAACACCATATATTTT
CASDRYSSGNTIYF
>TRBJ2-2|TRBV9|TRBD2|-
TGTGCCAGCAGCGGGGGGAGGGACTCGAACACCGGGGAGCTGTTTTTT
CASSGGRDSNTGELFF
>TRBJ1-1|TRBV19|TRBD1|-
TGTGCCAGTATAGGGACAGGGCAGAACACTGAAGCTTTCTTT
CASIGTGQNTEAFF